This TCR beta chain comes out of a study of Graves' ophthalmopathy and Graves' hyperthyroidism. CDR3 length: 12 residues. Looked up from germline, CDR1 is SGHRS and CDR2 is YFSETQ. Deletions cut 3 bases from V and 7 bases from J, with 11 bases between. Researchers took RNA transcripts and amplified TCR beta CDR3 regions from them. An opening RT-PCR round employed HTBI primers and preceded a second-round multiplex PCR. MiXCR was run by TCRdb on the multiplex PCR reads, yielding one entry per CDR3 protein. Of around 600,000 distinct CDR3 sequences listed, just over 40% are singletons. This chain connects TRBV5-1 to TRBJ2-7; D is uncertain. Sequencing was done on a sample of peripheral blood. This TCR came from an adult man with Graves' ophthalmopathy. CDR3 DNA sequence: TGCGCCAGCAGCTCGGCGTTCGGGGAGCAGTACTTC. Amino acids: CASSSAFGEQYF.